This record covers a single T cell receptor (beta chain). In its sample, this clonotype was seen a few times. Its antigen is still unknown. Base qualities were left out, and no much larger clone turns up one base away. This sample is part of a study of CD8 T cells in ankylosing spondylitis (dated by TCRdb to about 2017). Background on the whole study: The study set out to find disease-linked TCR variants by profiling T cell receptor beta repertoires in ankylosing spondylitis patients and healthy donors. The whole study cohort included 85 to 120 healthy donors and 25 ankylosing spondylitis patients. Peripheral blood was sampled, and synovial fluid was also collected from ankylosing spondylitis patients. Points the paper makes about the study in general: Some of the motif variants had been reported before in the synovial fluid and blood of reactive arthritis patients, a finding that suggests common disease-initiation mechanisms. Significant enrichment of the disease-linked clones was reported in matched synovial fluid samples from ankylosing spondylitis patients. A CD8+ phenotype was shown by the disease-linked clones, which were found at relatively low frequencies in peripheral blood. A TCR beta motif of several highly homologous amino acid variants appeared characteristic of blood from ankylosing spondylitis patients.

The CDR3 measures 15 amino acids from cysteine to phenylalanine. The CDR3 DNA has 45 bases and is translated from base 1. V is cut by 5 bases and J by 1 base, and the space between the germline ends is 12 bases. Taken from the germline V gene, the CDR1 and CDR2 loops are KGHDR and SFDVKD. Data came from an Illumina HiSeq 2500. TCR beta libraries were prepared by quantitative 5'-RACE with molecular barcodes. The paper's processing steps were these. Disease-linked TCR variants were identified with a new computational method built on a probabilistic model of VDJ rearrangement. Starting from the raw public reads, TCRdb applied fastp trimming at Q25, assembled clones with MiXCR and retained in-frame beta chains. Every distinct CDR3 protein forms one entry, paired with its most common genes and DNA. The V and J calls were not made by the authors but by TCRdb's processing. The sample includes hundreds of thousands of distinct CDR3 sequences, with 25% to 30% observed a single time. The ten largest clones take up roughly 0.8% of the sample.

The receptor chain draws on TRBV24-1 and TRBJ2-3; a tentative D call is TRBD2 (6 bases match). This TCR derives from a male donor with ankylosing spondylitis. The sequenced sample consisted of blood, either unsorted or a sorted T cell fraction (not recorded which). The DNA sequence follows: TGTGCCACCAGTGGTTGGGCTAGCGGCACAGATACGCAGTATTTT. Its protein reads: CATSGWASGTDTQYF.